A single sample gave rise to the 6 T cell receptor beta chains below, sequenced in a study of identical twins (dated by TCRdb to the mid-2010s). Receptor libraries were prepared by 5' RACE. Sequencer: Illumina HiSeq 2000. Starting from the raw public reads, TCRdb applied fastp trimming at Q25, assembled clones with MiXCR and retained in-frame beta chains. Here each entry gathers all rows of one CDR3 protein and keeps the most common genes and DNA. Here the sample has 120,000 to 150,000 distinct CDR3 sequences; 3.5% occur a single time. Approximately 7.6% of the sample is held by the ten biggest clonotypes. Sequenced: memory T cells sorted from blood. The sample's cell subset or site label, in plain terms: CD45RO+ enriched T cells. The receptors were gathered from a man between 18 and 35 years old in good health.

V is TRBV12-2 and J is TRBJ1-5. TRBV12-2 is a known pseudogene. This CDR3 contains 15 residues. The CDR3 bases are TGTGCAAGTCGCTTAGGGAGGGACAGCAATCAGCCCCAGCATTTT. Translating gives CASRLGRDSNQPQHF.

This clonotype was seen ten or more times. The gene calls are TRBV21-1 and TRBJ2-1; TRBD1 reflects the table's D call only, with no check against the DNA. TRBV21-1 is a documented pseudogene. The CDR3 contains 16 residues. The CDR3 coding sequence is TGTGCCAGCAGCCCCAAGGGGGGGAGGCGCTACAATGAGCAGTTCTTC. Its protein product is CASSPKGGRRYNEQFF.

This clonotype was counted at least ten times. In DNA, the CDR3 is TGTGCCAGCAGCTTGGCAGGGTGGTACACAGATACGCAGTATTTT. It is translated as CASSLAGWYTDTQYF. This chain joins TRBV5-5 and TRBJ2-3; D perhaps matches TRBD1 (5 bases). Trimming left V 0 bases short and J 2 bases short, with 10 bases between. CDR1 is SGHKS, CDR2 YYEKEE, per germline (reference sequence). This CDR3 is built from 15 residues.

There are many counts of this clonotype. This chain connects TRBV5-1 to TRBJ1-1; 12 positions agree with TRBD1. In germline, CDR1 is SGHRS, CDR2 YFSETQ. V was clipped by 0 bases and J by 10 bases; unmatched bases: 10. This CDR3 is built from 16 residues. In DNA, the CDR3 is TGCGCCAGCAGCTTGGGGGCCGGGACAGGGGGCTCTTCAGCTTTCTTT. This gives the protein CASSLGAGTGGSSAFF. Supplemented by reference TRBV5-1 and TRBJ1-1, the full variable domain reads KAGVTQTPRYLIKTRGQQVTLSCSPISGHRSVSWYQQTPGQGLQFLFEYFSETQRNKGNFPGRFSGRQFSNSRSEMNVSTLELGDSALYLCASSLGAGTGGSSAFFGQGTRLTVV.

This clonotype was found many times. This chain uses TRBV10-3 with TRBJ2-5; D remains unclear. Germline CDR1 ENHRY, CDR2 SYGVKD. The CDR3 contains 11 residues. CDR3 bases: TGTGCGAGTCGGACCGAAGAGACCCAGTACTTC. This translates into CASRTEETQYF.

At least ten counts were recorded for this clonotype. In DNA, the CDR3 is TGTGCCAGCAGACGGACACAGGGGGGATTATACGAGCAGTACTTC. Its translation is CASRRTQGGLYEQYF. This sequence joins TRBV5-5 and TRBJ2-7; 8 positions match TRBD1. From germline, CDR1 is SGHKS and CDR2 YYEKEE (reference sequence). V gave up 5 bases and J gave up 4 bases; unmatched junction bases: 11. The CDR3 is 15 residues long.